This T cell receptor (beta chain) was identified in a study of identical twins (dated by TCRdb to 2015 to 2016). With respect to the entire study: TCR alpha and beta repertoires from monozygotic twins, unrelated adults of various ages and cord blood were deep-sequenced to test whether fetal clonotypes persist. To rule out contamination, the twin experiments were replicated at different times with different library preparation protocols. The investigation overall reported the following: Zero-insertion analyses could be partly confounded by invariant T cells such as MAIT and iNKT, although diverse VJ usage argued against such confounding for most clonotypes. Because the same donors could not be followed over many years, the conclusions relied on cross-sectional statistical analysis. Excess twin sharing in beta out-of-frame sequences was weaker because fewer shared sequences lowered the signal-to-noise ratio. Compared with coincidental sharing between unrelated individuals, out-of-frame TCR alpha sequences shared between twins showed an excess of sequences with low generation probability. In monozygotic twins, recombination models systematically underestimated out-of-frame TCR alpha sharing, but the models matched the sharing seen between unrelated individuals. Fewer insertions were carried by abundant cord blood beta clonotypes; a weaker similar trend was observed in young adult naive repertoires, while no such trend was observed in memory repertoires.

Note on this clonotype: Its recognized antigen is unknown. No base qualities exist here, and no much larger clone lies one base off it.

CDR1 and CDR2 are read off the germline V gene as KGHDR and SFDVKD. The CDR3 numbers 15 residues from cysteine through phenylalanine. Just CDR3 DNA is preserved here, 45 bases in frame from base 1. The germline V end is reduced by 5 bases and the J end by 5 bases; junction bases left unmatched: 9. Every donor in the study was a healthy Caucasian. Libraries were prepared through 5' RACE. The sequencer listed for this sample is Illumina HiSeq 2000. A universal primer binding site was added through template switching, and the final cDNA carried a unique molecular identifier so that TCR cDNA molecules could be counted accurately. Specific primers in the conserved constant-segment region were used to synthesize first-strand cDNA for TCR alpha and beta chains. To control for contamination, every cDNA library carried two barcodes: a SMART-Mk sample barcode plus Illumina barcodes. TruSeq adapter sequences, together with Illumina sample barcodes, were added in two successive PCR steps. TCR alpha and beta cDNA libraries were sequenced on the Illumina HiSeq platform with custom primers. The source study handled its data this way. Raw reads were processed with MiGEC to extract unique molecular identifiers, and MiXCR was used to determine CDR3 positions. Recombination models were inferred per individual with the repgenHMM and IGoR tools using an EM algorithm. The tcR package in R was used for shared clonotype analysis, with sharing normalized by the product of cloneset sizes. Out-of-frame nonproductive sequences were analyzed to study raw recombination free of thymic and clonal selection effects. The public reads were reprocessed in TCRdb via fastp at Q25 and MiXCR, keeping in-frame beta chains. Each record represents a unique CDR3 protein, reported with the most common genes and DNA among its rows. TCRdb, not the original authors, processed these V and J calls. The sample contains 1,800,000 or so distinct CDR3 sequences, about 31% of them found a single time. Together, the top ten hold around 0.3% of the sample.

The source is a newborn girl in good health. Specimen: cord blood. Recombination connected TRBV24-1 to TRBJ2-3; 7 middle bases align to TRBD2. The bases read TGTGCCACCAGTGGGGCTGCGGGGGTAGGAGATACGCAGTATTTT. This yields the protein CATSGAAGVGDTQYF.